These 29 T cell receptor beta chains were all obtained from the same sample, sequenced in a study of Ad26.COV2.S vaccination and SARS-CoV-2 variants. Repertoires were generated with immunoSEQ multiplex PCR, while TCRdb's copy carries only in-frame clones and drops some. Here the sample spans over 400,000 clones, 89% being singletons. The treatment here: about 20 received Ad26.COV2.S at low or high dose, single or two shots; 5 received placebo; per-sample allocation not given. It was on day 63 after the first vaccine or placebo injection that samples were taken. The sequencing here drew on peripheral blood, taken in a trial of Ad26.COV2.S vaccine versus placebo. These receptor sequences come from a person between 18 and 65 years old who received the Ad26.COV2.S COVID-19 vaccine or a placebo.

This clone came up a few times. J is TRBJ2-1 and V is TRBV4-3, with D perhaps matching TRBD2 (6 bases). The CDR3 has 14 amino acids. Germline V gene data show CDR1 as LGHNA and CDR2 as YSLEER. V was pared by 2 bases and J by 4 bases, with 9 bases between. CDR3: CASSQRSGYNEQFF. Written as DNA, the CDR3 is TGCGCCAGCAGCCAACGGAGCGGGTACAATGAGCAGTTCTTC.

The CDR3 bases are TGTGCCAGCAGCTCCGGGTGGACAGCCTCTAACTATGGCTACACCTTC. Protein: CASSSGWTASNYGYTF. The chain joins TRBV7-8 to TRBJ1-2; possible D gene TRBD1, 6 bases. This CDR3 region has 16 residues. V dropped 4 bases and J dropped 0 bases, with 15 bases sitting between them. Germline V lookup: CDR1 SGHVS, CDR2 FQNEAQ.

V and J are TRBV20-1 and TRBJ2-7; tentatively, D is TRBD1 (5 bases). CDR3 length: 11 residues. Deletions cut 3 bases from V and 6 bases from J, with 9 bases between. The germline CDR1 and CDR2 sequences are DFQATT and SNEGSKA (reference sequence). The CDR3 sequence is CSARKGFEQYF. DNA of the CDR3: TGCAGTGCTAGGAAGGGGTTCGAGCAGTACTTC.

This clone has a single count. The chain couples TRBV4-2 to TRBJ2-7; no firm D call. V gave up 4 bases and J gave up 0 bases, with 13 bases separating them. Germline CDR1 and CDR2: LGHNA and YNFKEQ. The CDR3 covers 15 residues. The DNA for the CDR3 is TGTGCCAGCAGCCGACCGGGCCCAAGCTCCTACGAGCAGTACTTC. It translates to CASSRPGPSSYEQYF.

The chain recombines TRBV5-1 with TRBJ1-2, with a possible D match to TRBD1 (5 bases). V shed 0 bases and J shed 1 base, with 16 bases lying between them. The germline V gene encodes CDR1 SGHRS and CDR2 YFSETQ. The CDR3 is 17 residues long. As DNA, the CDR3 is TGCGCCAGCAGCTTGGCCATTAGGGGCCCTCTTAACTATGGCTACACCTTC. Amino acid sequence: CASSLAIRGPLNYGYTF.

The rearrangement uses TRBV7-2 and TRBJ1-1; no clear D gene. In germline, CDR1 is SGHTA, CDR2 FQGNSA. The CDR3 runs 15 residues. The ends were cut back, 2 bases at V and 4 bases at J, with 14 bases in the middle. Here the CDR3 reads CASSLLGLHGTEAFF. The CDR3 DNA reads as TGTGCCAGCAGCTTATTGGGCCTCCACGGCACTGAAGCTTTCTTT.

DNA for the CDR3: TGTGCCAGGTCCGGTTCAGAATCCTACGAGCAGTACGTC. Translated: CARSGSESYEQYV. The chain carries TRBV21-1 and TRBJ2-7. TRBV21-1 corresponds to a pseudogene. The CDR3 has 13 amino acids.

The rearrangement uses TRBV25-1 and TRBJ1-1, with D hard to call. This CDR3 contains 14 residues. The germline V gene encodes CDR1 MGHDK and CDR2 SYGVNS. The V end was cut by 3 bases, the J end by 3 bases, with 11 bases between. The CDR3 sequence is CASSDQTRHTEAFF. CDR3 bases: TGTGCCAGCAGTGATCAGACCAGGCACACTGAAGCTTTCTTT.

This sequence joins TRBV6-5 and TRBJ1-2, with TRBD1 identical over 7 bases. There are 14 residues in the CDR3. Germline V gene data show CDR1 as MNHEY and CDR2 as SVGAGI. Trimming removed 0 bases from V and 4 bases from J; junction bases left unmatched: 2. DNA for the CDR3: TGTGCCAGCAGTTACTCGAGGGACAGCTATGGCTACACCTTC. Protein sequence: CASSYSRDSYGYTF.

Only one count was recorded for this clone. The gene calls are TRBV20-1 and TRBJ2-1; TRBD2 might be the D (6 bases). The CDR3 has 14 residues. V was cut by 3 bases and J by 9 bases, with 18 bases left in between. Per the germline V gene, CDR1 is DFQATT and CDR2 is SNEGSKA (reference sequence). CDR3 region: CSASSTRGLREQFF. The CDR3 DNA sequence: TGCAGTGCTAGTTCGACTAGGGGATTGCGTGAGCAGTTCTTC.

J is TRBJ1-6 and V is TRBV3-1 (or the pseudogene TRBV3-2), with D hard to call. CDR3 length: 16 amino acids. The V and J ends lost 8 bases and 5 bases respectively, with 19 bases between them. Germline assignment: CDR1 LGHDT and CDR2 YNNKEL (reference sequence). The CDR3: CASGSGWGGNNSPLHF. The CDR3 DNA is TGTGCCAGCGGGTCAGGATGGGGAGGTAATAATTCACCCCTCCACTTT.

The rearrangement uses TRBV7-9 and TRBJ1-3, with no clear D. Germline V gene lookup returns CDR1 SEHNR and CDR2 FQNEAQ (reference sequence). The V gene lost 1 base and the J gene lost 0 bases, with 10 bases spanning the gap. CDR3 length equals 16 residues. The DNA for the CDR3 is TGTGCCAGCAGCTTAGTAGCGGAGAGCTCTGGAAACACCATATATTTT. This translates into CASSLVAESSGNTIYF.

The chain uses TRBV28 and TRBJ2-1; D tentatively fits TRBD1 or TRBD2 (5 bases each). V was shortened by 9 bases and J by 5 bases, with 14 bases between the two germline ends. CDR1 and CDR2 from the germline V gene are MDHEN and SYDVKM. The length of the CDR3 is 13 residues. The CDR3: CASGTWVDNEQFF. For the CDR3, the DNA is TGTGCCAGTGGGACGTGGGTTGACAATGAGCAGTTCTTC.

The rearrangement joins TRBV28 to TRBJ1-4, with D possibly matching TRBD1 (6 bases). This CDR3 is built from 13 residues. CDR1 MDHEN and CDR2 SYDVKM come from the germline V gene. The germline V and J ends were trimmed by 7 bases and 8 bases, with 14 bases remaining between them. The CDR3 protein is CASTGGFREKLFF. The CDR3 nucleotides are TGTGCCAGCACGGGGGGCTTTAGGGAAAAACTGTTTTTT. Full variable domain (missing parts from reference TRBV28 and TRBJ1-4): DVKVTQSSRYLVKRTGEKVFLECVQDMDHENMFWYRQDPGLGLRLIYFSYDVKMKEKGDIPEGYSVSREKKERFSLILESASTNQTSMYLCASTGGFREKLFFGSGTQLSVL.

The chain combines TRBV19 with TRBJ1-4; 7 nucleotides line up with TRBD1. Trimming cost V 2 bases and J 5 bases; bases outside gene matches: 8. The CDR3 is 16 residues long. CDR1 LNHDA and CDR2 SQIVND come from the germline V gene (reference sequence). Here the CDR3 DNA reads TGTGCCAGTAGTATAACACAGGGGCGTTCGAATGAAAAACTGTTTTTT. Its translation: CASSITQGRSNEKLFF.

The V gene is TRBV5-4, the J gene TRBJ2-7, with D possibly matching TRBD2 (6 bases). The germline V and J ends were trimmed by 5 bases and 0 bases, with 18 bases remaining between them. The CDR3 spans 16 residues. Germline lookup yields CDR1 SGHNT and CDR2 YYREEE (reference sequence). The CDR3 protein is CASRSNPGLSSYEQYF. CDR3 nucleotide sequence: TGTGCCAGCAGATCAAACCCGGGACTGAGCTCCTACGAGCAGTACTTC.

In this sample, this clone turned up once. At one end the junction does not follow the germline gene, possibly because of a read error. This chain connects TRBV30 to TRBJ2-7, with 7 positions matching TRBD1. Germline CDR1 is GTSNPN and CDR2 is SVGIG (reference sequence). CDR3 length equals 11 residues. The CDR3 coding sequence is TGTGCCTGGAGTGTAGGGGGCCTTGTAATCTTC. It codes for CAWSVGGLVIF.

This clone was seen just once. The genes are TRBV28 and TRBJ2-3, with 8 bases that match TRBD1. The CDR3 totals 14 residues. The trim removed 4 bases at V and 1 base at J, leaving 1 base unmatched. In germline, CDR1 is MDHEN, CDR2 SYDVKM. CDR3 sequence reads: CASSSTGGTDTQYF. CDR3 DNA: TGTGCCAGCAGTTCGACAGGGGGCACAGATACGCAGTATTTT.

This chain connects TRBV5-1 to TRBJ2-3; TRBD2 matches 11 bases. V gave up 4 bases and J gave up 4 bases; unmatched junction bases: 5. Germline CDR1 SGHRS, CDR2 YFSETQ. The CDR3 runs to 15 residues. The CDR3 region has the DNA TGCGCCAGCAGCCTTAGCGGGGGGGCCCCAGATACGCAGTATTTT. Its translation: CASSLSGGAPDTQYF.

This sequence joins TRBV5-1 and TRBJ2-7, with 7 bases lining up with TRBD1. Germline V lookup: CDR1 SGHRS, CDR2 YFSETQ. The CDR3 has 17 residues. The J segment lost 2 bases and the V segment lost 2 bases, leaving 13 bases of the junction unmatched. Here the CDR3 DNA reads TGCGCCAGCAGCTTTTACCCGGGTACAGGGGTTACCTACGAGCAGTACTTC. This encodes CASSFYPGTGVTYEQYF. Full variable domain (rest looked up from reference TRBV5-1 and TRBJ2-7): KAGVTQTPRYLIKTRGQQVTLSCSPISGHRSVSWYQQTPGQGLQFLFEYFSETQRNKGNFPGRFSGRQFSNSRSEMNVSTLELGDSALYLCASSFYPGTGVTYEQYFGPGTRLTVT.

The gene calls are TRBV3-1 (or the pseudogene TRBV3-2) and TRBJ1-2; D unresolved. CDR1 and CDR2 (germline): LGHDT, YNNKEL (reference sequence). This CDR3 has 12 amino acids. Trimming removed 1 base at V and 6 bases at J, with 6 bases between. CDR3 nucleotides: TGTGCCAGCAGCCAAGCAACCAATGGCTACACCTTC. Protein sequence: CASSQATNGYTF.

V gene TRBV4-2 combines with J gene TRBJ1-2, with D possibly TRBD1 on 5 matching bases. Trimming cost V 1 base and J 0 bases, with 9 bases left between them. Germline assignment: CDR1 LGHNA and CDR2 YNFKEQ. This CDR3 is 15 amino acids long. The CDR3 sequence: CASSQAAGPNYGYTF. For the CDR3, the DNA is TGTGCCAGCAGCCAAGCGGCAGGGCCTAACTATGGCTACACCTTC.

The chain joins TRBV5-1 to TRBJ1-1; no reliable D call. The V gene lost 0 bases and the J gene lost 2 bases, with 8 bases spanning the gap. The CDR3 runs 14 residues. CDR1 and CDR2 (germline): SGHRS, YFSETQ. CDR3 protein: CASSLAPGNTEAFF. CDR3 sequence (DNA): TGCGCCAGCAGCTTGGCGCCGGGAAACACTGAAGCTTTCTTT.

This rearrangement joins TRBV5-6 to TRBJ2-6, with 8 bases lining up with TRBD1. V shed 4 bases and J 1 base; nucleotides not matched to a gene: 7. CDR3 length: 17 amino acids. Germline V gives CDR1 SGHDT, CDR2 YYEEEE. The CDR3 nucleotides read TGTGCCAGCAGCCCCAGACAGGGGAGGTCTGGGGCCAACGTCCTGACTTTC. Translated: CASSPRQGRSGANVLTF.

The rearrangement uses TRBV29-1 and TRBJ2-5; no reliable D call. The CDR3 is 12 amino acids. In germline, CDR1 is SQVTM, CDR2 ANQGSEA. Between the trimmed V and J ends, which lost 2 bases and 7 bases, there was a span of 11 bases. The DNA of the CDR3 is TGCAGCGTTGAATCAAGTATCGCGACCCAGTACTTC. This sequence encodes CSVESSIATQYF.

V is TRBV11-1 and J is TRBJ2-1, with a weak D call TRBD2 (6 bases). The CDR3 runs 11 residues. V was shortened by 5 bases and J by 7 bases, with 6 bases between the two germline ends. Germline-derived CDR1 and CDR2 are SGHAT and FQDESV (reference sequence). CDR3 region: CASSGGNEQFF. CDR3 sequence (DNA): TGTGCCAGCAGCGGGGGGAATGAGCAGTTCTTC. Together with reference TRBV11-1 and TRBJ2-1, the CDR3 gives the full variable domain: EAEVAQSPRYKITEKSQAVAFWCDPISGHATLYWYRQILGQGPELLVQFQDESVVDDSQLPKDRFSAERLKGVDSTLKIQPAELGDSAMYLCASSGGNEQFFGPGTRLTVL.

CDR3 DNA: TGTGCCAGCTCACCTGCCGCGGGGGTGTACGAGCAGTACGTC. Amino acid sequence: CASSPAAGVYEQYV. The chain uses TRBV18 and TRBJ2-7; TRBD2 matches at 7 bases. CDR3 length: 14 amino acids. Germline V gene lookup returns CDR1 KGHSH and CDR2 LQKENI. Losses at the gene ends were 3 bases for V and 4 bases for J; bases not matched to a gene: 6.

This clone was seen just once. The chain employs TRBV13 and TRBJ1-1; no definite D call. The length of the CDR3 is 13 residues. Germline V gives CDR1 PRHDT, CDR2 FYEKMQ (reference sequence). V was cut by 4 bases and J by 0 bases, with 6 bases left in between. The CDR3 is CASSWGLNTEAFF. The DNA for the CDR3 is TGTGCCAGCAGCTGGGGATTGAACACTGAAGCTTTCTTT. Full variable domain (remainder filled in from reference TRBV13 and TRBJ1-1): AAGVIQSPRHLIKEKRETATLKCYPIPRHDTVYWYQQGPGQDPQFLISFYEKMQSDKGSIPDRFSAQQFSDYHSELNMSSLELGDSALYFCASSWGLNTEAFFGQGTRLTVV.

This chain joins TRBV10-2 and TRBJ2-5; 9 bases match TRBD2. This CDR3 is built from 15 residues. The V gene end was trimmed by 7 bases and the J gene end by 1 base; junction bases not matched to a gene: 7. Germline assignment: CDR1 WSHSY and CDR2 SAAADI. The CDR3 bases are TGCGCCAGCAATACAGCGGGGGGACCCCAAGAGACCCAGTACTTC. Its protein product is CASNTAGGPQETQYF.